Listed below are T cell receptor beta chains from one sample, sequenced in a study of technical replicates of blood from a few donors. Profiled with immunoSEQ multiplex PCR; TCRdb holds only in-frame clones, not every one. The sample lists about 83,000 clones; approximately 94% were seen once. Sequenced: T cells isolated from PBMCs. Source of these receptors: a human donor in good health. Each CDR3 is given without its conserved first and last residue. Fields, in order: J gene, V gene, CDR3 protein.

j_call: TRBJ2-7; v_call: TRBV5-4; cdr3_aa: ASSGTGLSYEQY
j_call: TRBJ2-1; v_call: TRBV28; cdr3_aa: ASSLGGSSYNEQF
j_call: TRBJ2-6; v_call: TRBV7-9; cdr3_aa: ASSFRVSGANVLT
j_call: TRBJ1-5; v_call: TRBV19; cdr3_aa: ASTLWTGANQPQH
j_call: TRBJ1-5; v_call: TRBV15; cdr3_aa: ATSRNAGRDLHQPQH
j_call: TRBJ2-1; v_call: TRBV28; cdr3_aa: ASSPRLAGDNEQF
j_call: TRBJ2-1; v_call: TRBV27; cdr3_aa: ASSRQGDEQF
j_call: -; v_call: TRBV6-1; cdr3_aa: ASSDQEGPLGGPAYEQY
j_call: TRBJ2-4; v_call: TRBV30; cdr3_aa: AWSVQEGIQY
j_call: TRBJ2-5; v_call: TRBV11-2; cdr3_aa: ASSRGLRGETQY
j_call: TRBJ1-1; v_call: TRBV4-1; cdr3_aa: ASSQVSLNTEAF
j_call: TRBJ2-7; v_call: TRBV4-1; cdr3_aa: ASSQSPRLGPPYEQY
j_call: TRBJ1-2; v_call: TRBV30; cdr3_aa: AWSFTGGVGYT
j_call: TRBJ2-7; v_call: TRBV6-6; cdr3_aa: ASRGLAGVYEQY
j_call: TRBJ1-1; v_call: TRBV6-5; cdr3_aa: ASSEALWPR
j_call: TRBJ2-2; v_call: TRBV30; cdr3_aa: AWSVPDRIAGELF
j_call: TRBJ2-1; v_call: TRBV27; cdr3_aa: ASTQQGFEQF
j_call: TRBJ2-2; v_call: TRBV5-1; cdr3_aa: ATGTANTGELF
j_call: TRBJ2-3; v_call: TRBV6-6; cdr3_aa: ASSSSGGATDTQY
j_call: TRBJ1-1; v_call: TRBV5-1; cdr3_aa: ASSLLWHRAGDTEAF
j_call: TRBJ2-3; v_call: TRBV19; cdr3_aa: ASSVGQPSTDTQY
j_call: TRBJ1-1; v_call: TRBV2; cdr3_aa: ASSRQGLNTEAF
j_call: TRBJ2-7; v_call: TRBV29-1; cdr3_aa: SAGFRGSYEQY
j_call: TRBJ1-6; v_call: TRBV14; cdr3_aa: ASSQDWAGHWSPLH
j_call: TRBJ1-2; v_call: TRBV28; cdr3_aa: ASSLGTSGGVVYGYT
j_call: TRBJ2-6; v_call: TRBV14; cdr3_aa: ASSPLDNPYSGANVLT
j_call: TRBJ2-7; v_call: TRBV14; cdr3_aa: ASSQSSYEQY
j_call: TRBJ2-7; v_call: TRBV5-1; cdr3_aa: ASSWTGTNYEQY
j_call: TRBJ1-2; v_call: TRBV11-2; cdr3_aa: ASSLTGDYGYT
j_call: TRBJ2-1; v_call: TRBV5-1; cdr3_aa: ASTSGRDEQF
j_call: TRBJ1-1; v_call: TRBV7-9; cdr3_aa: ASSWSGGRNTEAF
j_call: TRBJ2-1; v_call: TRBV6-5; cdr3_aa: ASSYSGRANNEQF
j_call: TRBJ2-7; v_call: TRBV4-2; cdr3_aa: ASSQVTGLDTSGINEQY
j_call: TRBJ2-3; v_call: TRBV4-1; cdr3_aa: ASSQERSGQRLKDTQY
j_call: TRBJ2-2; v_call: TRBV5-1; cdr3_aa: ASSILAGGSLGELF
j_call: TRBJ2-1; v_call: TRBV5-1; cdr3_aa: ASSPTSGRNNEQF
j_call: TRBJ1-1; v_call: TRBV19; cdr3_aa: ASTQGQIEAF
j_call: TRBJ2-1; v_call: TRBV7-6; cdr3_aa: ASSPTGPGDTYNEQF
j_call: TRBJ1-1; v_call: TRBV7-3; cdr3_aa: ASSRQLNTEAF
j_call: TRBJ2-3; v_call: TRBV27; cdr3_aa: ASSLFGGTDTQY